The next 5 T cell receptor beta chains were all read from a single sample in a study of T cell changes during pregnancy in multiple sclerosis (dated by TCRdb to about 2019). The library was built by means of the immunoSEQ multiplex PCR assay. As stored in TCRdb, this immuneACCESS dataset retains in-frame rearrangements with V and J assigned. A fraction of the clones does not appear; measured against another copy, unresolved V genes explain less than half of the discrepancy, and the remainder lacks a known reason. This sample holds 85,000 to 100,000 clones; 85% to 95% were observed only once. The ten largest account for approximately 2.6% of the sample. The input for sequencing was peripheral blood, taken in the first trimester of pregnancy. The receptors here all came from a female donor with multiple sclerosis, enrolled in a pregnancy study.

CDR3 region: CASSKDRGDTQYF. As DNA, the CDR3 is TGTGCCAGCAGTAAGGACAGGGGTGATACGCAGTATTTT. The chain uses TRBV6-4 and TRBJ2-3; TRBD1 agrees at 9 bases. The CDR3 totals 13 residues. In germline, CDR1 is MRHNA, CDR2 SNTAGT. J was trimmed by 6 bases and V by 5 bases; bases with no gene match: 3.

This rearrangement joins TRBV2 to TRBJ1-2, with 7 bases matching TRBD1. CDR3 size: 14 residues. The V gene's germline CDR1 is SNHLY and CDR2 FYNNEI. The ends lost 6 bases at V and 3 bases at J; junction bases unmatched: 7. In DNA form, the CDR3 reads TGTGCCAGCAGCGCCGACAGGGTGGACTATGGCTACACCTTC. Residues: CASSADRVDYGYTF.

The V and J genes are TRBV4-1 and TRBJ2-6, with 8 bases lining up with TRBD1. CDR1 and CDR2 from the germline V gene are MGHRA and YSYEKL. V was pared by 1 base and J by 2 bases, with 10 bases of the junction left unmatched. There are 19 residues in the CDR3. The DNA for the CDR3 is TGCGCCAGCAGCCAAGGGGAAGGACAGGGTGTAGCTGGGGCCAACGTCCTGACTTTC. The encoded protein is CASSQGEGQGVAGANVLTF.

The genes are TRBV29-1 and TRBJ2-7; 8 bases fit TRBD1. J was trimmed by 2 bases and V by 1 base; bases with no gene match: 4. The CDR3 totals 14 residues. From germline, CDR1 is SQVTM and CDR2 ANQGSEA. The CDR3 reads CSVEGRDRPYEQYF. For the CDR3, the DNA is TGCAGCGTTGAAGGTCGGGACAGGCCCTACGAGCAGTACTTC.

The chain has TRBV15 and TRBJ2-2; D is perhaps TRBD1 (6 bases). Germline-derived CDR1 and CDR2 are LNHNV and YYDKDF (reference sequence). The CDR3 loop spans 16 amino acids. Trimming left V 5 bases short and J 1 base short, with 14 bases between. The CDR3 coding sequence is TGTGCCACCAGCCGCGCTCCACAGGGGAACACCGGGGAGCTGTTTTTT. It yields the protein CATSRAPQGNTGELFF.